This T cell receptor beta chain was sequenced for a study of beta chain features in type 1 diabetes. On the study more broadly: Patients shared similar age, gender and cell yields with healthy donors.

V was clipped by 4 bases and J by 1 base, with 14 bases between them. Germline loops: CDR1 SGHNT, CDR2 YYREEE (reference sequence). The CDR3 is 16 amino acids. Expressed TCRB transcripts were sequenced because the entire RNA isolate underwent reverse transcription. Assay used: immunoSEQ multiplex PCR; TCRdb lists only in-frame clones, some missing. Of 970,000 or so clones in the sample, about 17% were seen once. Specimen: naive CD4+ T cells from blood. The gene calls are TRBV5-4 and TRBJ2-2, with TRBD2 as a possible D gene (5 bases). This receptor was obtained from a woman between 18 and 29 years old in good health. Here the CDR3 reads CASSAGTTRNTGELFF. Here the CDR3 DNA reads TGTGCCAGCAGCGCGGGTACGACGAGGAACACCGGGGAGCTGTTTTTT.